The rows below give T cell receptor beta chains drawn from one sample of a study of identical twins' blood T cells. TCRdb reprocessed the 5' RACE reads with MiXCR, giving one entry per CDR3 protein. Of 350,000 to 400,000 distinct CDR3 sequences listed, approximately 30% are singletons. Material: PBMCs. These receptors originate from a woman aged 18-55 years in good health. Each CDR3 is given with its conserved first and last residue.

>TRBJ2-1|TRBV4-2|16
CASSHPLTGGMDEQFF
>TRBJ2-2|TRBV5-1|15
CASSLEVFNTGELFF
>TRBJ1-5|TRBV19|14
CASSLSGAVQPQHF
>TRBJ1-4|TRBV20-1|14
CSARDPRDSEKLFF
>TRBJ1-2|TRBV10-2|12
CASRTTGAGYTF
>TRBJ1-5|TRBV19|14
CASSERGFHQPQHF
>TRBJ2-1|TRBV20-1|12
CSARLGRGEHFF
>TRBJ2-7|TRBV5-6|14
CASSLVDRPYEQYF
>TRBJ1-1|TRBV11-3|15
CASSLGWTGDTEAFF
>TRBJ1-5|TRBV18|15
CASSPGLPRNQPQHF
>TRBJ1-1|TRBV28|20
CASTQTEPGWIGWGNTEAFF
>TRBJ2-3|TRBV29-1|14
CSTLTGSRTDTQYF
>TRBJ2-7|TRBV9|14
CASSVSPGEREQYF
>TRBJ2-1|TRBV10-3|13
CATSRDHNNEQFF
>TRBJ2-1|TRBV5-1|15
CASSLGHSSYNEQFF
>TRBJ2-7|TRBV11-2|14
CTSSLHVGSNEQYF
>TRBJ2-5|TRBV7-7|14
CASSRLGSAETQYF
>TRBJ2-7|TRBV29-1|13
CSARGRSSYEQYF
>TRBJ1-3|TRBV12-3/TRBV12-4|12
CASTNDQNTIYF
>TRBJ1-5|TRBV6-2/TRBV6-3|15
CASTHSGKSNQPQHF
>TRBJ2-4|TRBV12-3/TRBV12-4|15
CASSMTGEAKNIQYF
>TRBJ1-2|TRBV4-3|15
CASSQDRADNYGYTF